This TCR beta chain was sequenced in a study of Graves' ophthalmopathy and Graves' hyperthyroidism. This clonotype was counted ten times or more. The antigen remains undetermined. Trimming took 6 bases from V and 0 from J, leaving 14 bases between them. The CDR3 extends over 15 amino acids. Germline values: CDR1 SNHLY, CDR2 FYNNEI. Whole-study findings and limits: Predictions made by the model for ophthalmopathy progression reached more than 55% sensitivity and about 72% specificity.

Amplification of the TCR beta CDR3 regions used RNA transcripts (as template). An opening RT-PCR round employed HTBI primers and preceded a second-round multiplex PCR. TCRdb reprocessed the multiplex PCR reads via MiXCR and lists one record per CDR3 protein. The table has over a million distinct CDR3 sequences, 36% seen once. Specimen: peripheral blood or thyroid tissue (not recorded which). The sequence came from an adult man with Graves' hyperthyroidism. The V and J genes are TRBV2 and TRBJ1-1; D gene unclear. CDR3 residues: CASSPLEGLNTEAFF. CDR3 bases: TGTGCCAGCAGCCCCCTGGAGGGCTTGAACACTGAAGCTTTCTTT. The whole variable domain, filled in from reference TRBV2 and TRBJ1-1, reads EPEVTQTPSHQVTQMGQEVILRCVPISNHLYFYWYRQILGQKVEFLVSFYNNEISEKSEIFDDQFSVERPDGSNFTLKIRSTKLEDSAMYFCASSPLEGLNTEAFFGQGTRLTVV.